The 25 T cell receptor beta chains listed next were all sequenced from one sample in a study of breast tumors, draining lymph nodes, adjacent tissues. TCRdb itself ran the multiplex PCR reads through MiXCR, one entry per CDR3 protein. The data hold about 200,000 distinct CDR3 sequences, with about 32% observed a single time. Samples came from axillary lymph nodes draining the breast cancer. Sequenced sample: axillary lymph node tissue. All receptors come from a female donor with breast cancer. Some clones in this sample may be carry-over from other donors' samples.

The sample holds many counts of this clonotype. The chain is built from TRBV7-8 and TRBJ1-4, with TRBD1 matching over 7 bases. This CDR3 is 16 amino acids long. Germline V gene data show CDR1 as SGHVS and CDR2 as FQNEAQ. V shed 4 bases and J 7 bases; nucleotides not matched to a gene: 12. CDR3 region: CASSSSRGMGSEKLFF. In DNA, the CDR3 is TGTGCCAGCAGCTCCTCCAGGGGGATGGGGTCTGAAAAACTGTTTTTT.

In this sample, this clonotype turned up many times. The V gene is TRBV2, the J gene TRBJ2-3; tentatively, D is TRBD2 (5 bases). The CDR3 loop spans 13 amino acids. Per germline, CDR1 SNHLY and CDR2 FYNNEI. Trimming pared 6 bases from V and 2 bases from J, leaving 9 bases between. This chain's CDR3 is CASSERNTDTQYF. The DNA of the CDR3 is TGTGCCAGCAGCGAGCGGAACACAGATACGCAGTATTTT.

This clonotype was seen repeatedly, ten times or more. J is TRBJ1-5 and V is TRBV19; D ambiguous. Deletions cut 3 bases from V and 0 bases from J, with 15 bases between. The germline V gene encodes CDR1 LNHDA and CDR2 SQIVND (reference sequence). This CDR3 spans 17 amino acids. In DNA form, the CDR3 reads TGTGCCAGTAGTATCGCTCATCGGACCTATAGCAATCAGCCCCAGCATTTT. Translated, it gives CASSIAHRTYSNQPQHF.

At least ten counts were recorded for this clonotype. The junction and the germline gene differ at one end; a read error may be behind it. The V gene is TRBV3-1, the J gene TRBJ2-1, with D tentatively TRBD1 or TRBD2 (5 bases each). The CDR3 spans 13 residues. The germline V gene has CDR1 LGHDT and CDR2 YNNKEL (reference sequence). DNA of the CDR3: TGTGCCAGCAGCCAAGGAAGCGGCAGGGAAGAGGTCTTC. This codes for CASSQGSGREEVF.

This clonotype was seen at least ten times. The CDR3 spells CASTRDSLSTDTQYF. CDR3 DNA sequence: TGTGCCAGCACGAGGGACAGCCTTAGCACAGATACGCAGTATTTT. The V gene is TRBV5-5, the J gene TRBJ2-3; TRBD1 agrees at 7 bases. Germline V CDR1 and CDR2: SGHKS, YYEKEE (reference sequence). The CDR3 runs 15 residues. V gave up 6 bases and J gave up 0 bases; unmatched junction bases: 7.

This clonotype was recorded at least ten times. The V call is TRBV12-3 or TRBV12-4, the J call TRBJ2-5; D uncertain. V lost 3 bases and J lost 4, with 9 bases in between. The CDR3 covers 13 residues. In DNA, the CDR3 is TGTGCCAGCAGTTTGACGGACCGAGAGACCCAGTACTTC. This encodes CASSLTDRETQYF.

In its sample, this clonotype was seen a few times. The CDR3 sequence is CASSPYGNTEAFF. CDR3 DNA sequence: TGTGCCAGCAGCCCTTACGGGAACACTGAAGCTTTCTTT. The chain combines TRBV7-2 with TRBJ1-1, with no clear D. This CDR3 is built from 13 residues. Between the trimmed V and J ends, which lost 5 bases and 1 base, there was a span of 8 bases. CDR1 and CDR2 from the germline V gene are SGHTA and FQGNSA.

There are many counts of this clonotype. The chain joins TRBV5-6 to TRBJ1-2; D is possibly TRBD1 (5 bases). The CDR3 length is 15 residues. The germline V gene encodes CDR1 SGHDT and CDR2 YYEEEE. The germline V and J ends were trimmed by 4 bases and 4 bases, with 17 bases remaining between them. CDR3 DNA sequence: TGTGCCAGCAGCCTGGGACTCCAGTTAGTCTATGGCTACACCTTC. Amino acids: CASSLGLQLVYGYTF.

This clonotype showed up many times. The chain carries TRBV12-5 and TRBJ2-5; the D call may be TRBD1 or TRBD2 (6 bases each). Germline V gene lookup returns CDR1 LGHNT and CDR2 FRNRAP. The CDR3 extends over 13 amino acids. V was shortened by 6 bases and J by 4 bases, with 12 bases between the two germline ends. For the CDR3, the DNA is TGTGCTAGTGGCCAACAGGGAGGAGAGACCCAGTACTTC. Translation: CASGQQGGETQYF.

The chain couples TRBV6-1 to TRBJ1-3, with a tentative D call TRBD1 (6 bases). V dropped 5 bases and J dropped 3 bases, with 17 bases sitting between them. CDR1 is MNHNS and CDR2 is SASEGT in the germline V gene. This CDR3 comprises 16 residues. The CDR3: CASSQSGGVRGNTIYF. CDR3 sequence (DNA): TGTGCCAGCAGTCAGTCGGGGGGCGTTCGTGGAAACACCATATATTTT.

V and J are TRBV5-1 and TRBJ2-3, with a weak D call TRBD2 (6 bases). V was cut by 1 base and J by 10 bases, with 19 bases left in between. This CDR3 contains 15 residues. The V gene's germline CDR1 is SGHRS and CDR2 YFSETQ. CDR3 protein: CASSLTSTAADAQYF. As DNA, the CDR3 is TGCGCCAGCAGCTTGACTAGCACCGCAGCCGATGCGCAGTATTTT.

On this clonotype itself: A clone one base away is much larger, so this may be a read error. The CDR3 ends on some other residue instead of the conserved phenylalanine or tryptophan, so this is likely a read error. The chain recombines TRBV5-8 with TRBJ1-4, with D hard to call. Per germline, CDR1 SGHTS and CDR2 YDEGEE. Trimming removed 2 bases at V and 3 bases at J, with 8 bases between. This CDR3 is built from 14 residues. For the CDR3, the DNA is TGTGCCAGCAGCTTACGGCAGGCTAATGAAAAACTGTTTTCT. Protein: CASSLRQANEKLFS.

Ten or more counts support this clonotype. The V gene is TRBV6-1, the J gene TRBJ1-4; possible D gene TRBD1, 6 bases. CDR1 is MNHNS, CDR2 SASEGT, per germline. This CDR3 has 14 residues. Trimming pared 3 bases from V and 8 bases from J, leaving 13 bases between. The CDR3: CASSDRDMGEKLFF. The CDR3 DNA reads TGTGCCAGCAGTGACCGGGACATGGGAGAAAAACTGTTTTTT.

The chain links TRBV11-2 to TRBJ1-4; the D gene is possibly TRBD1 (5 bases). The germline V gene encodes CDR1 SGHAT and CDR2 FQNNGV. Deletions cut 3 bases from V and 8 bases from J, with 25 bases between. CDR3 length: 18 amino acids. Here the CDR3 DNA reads TGTGCCAGCAGCTTCCCCGGACTAGCGCGGGAGCAGGGAGAAAAACTGTTTTTT. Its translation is CASSFPGLAREQGEKLFF.

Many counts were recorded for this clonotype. CDR3: CASSHPGTGAYEQYF. The CDR3 DNA follows: TGCGCCAGCAGCCACCCCGGGACAGGGGCCTACGAGCAGTACTTC. The chain combines TRBV4-1 with TRBJ2-7, with 10 bases that match TRBD1. With 3 bases clipped from V and 2 bases from J, the junction kept 4 bases outside the gene matches. The CDR3 sequence is 15 residues long. Germline CDR1 reads MGHRA; CDR2 reads YSYEKL.

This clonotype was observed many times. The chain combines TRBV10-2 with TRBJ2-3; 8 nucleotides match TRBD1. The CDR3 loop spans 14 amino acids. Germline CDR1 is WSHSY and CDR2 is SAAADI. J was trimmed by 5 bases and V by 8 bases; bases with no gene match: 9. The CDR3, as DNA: TGCGCCAGCGTTGCGGGCGGGACAGGAGATACGCAGTATTTT. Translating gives CASVAGGTGDTQYF.

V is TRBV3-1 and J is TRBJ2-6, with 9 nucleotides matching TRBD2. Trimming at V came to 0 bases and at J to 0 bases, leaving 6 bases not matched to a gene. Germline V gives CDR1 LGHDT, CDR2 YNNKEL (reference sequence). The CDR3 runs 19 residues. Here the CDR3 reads CASSQDLVAGDSGANVLTF. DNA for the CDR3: TGTGCCAGCAGCCAAGATTTGGTAGCGGGGGACTCTGGGGCCAACGTCCTGACTTTC.

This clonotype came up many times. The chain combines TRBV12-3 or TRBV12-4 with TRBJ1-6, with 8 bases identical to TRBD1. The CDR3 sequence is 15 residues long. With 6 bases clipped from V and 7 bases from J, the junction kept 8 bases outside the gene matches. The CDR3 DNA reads TGTGCCAGCAGAGCAGGGGGCGGTGGAAATTCACCCCTCCACTTT. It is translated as CASRAGGGGNSPLHF.

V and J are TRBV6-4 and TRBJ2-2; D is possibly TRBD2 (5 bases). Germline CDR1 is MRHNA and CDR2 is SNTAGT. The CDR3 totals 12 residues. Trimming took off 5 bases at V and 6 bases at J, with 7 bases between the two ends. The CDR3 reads CASSHGAGELFF. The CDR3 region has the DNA TGTGCCAGCAGTCACGGGGCCGGGGAGCTGTTTTTT.

The DNA for the CDR3 is TGCGCCAGCCACAGACAGGGGACGAACACTGAAGCTTTCTTT. Translation gives CASHRQGTNTEAFF. This chain links TRBV5-1 with TRBJ1-1; the match to TRBD1 covers 8 bases. Trimming at V came to 7 bases and at J to 1 base, leaving 6 bases not matched to a gene. This CDR3 is 14 amino acids long. Germline V CDR1 and CDR2: SGHRS, YFSETQ.

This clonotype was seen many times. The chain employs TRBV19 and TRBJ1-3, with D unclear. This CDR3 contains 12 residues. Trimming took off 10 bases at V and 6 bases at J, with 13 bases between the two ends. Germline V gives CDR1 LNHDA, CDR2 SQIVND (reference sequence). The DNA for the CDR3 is TGTGCCACCCGACCTGGGGAAAACACCATATATTTT. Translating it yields CATRPGENTIYF.

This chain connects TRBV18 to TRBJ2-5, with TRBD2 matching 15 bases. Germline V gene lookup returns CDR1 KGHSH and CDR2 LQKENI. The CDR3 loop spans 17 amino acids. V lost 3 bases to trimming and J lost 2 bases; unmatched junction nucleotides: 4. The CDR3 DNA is TGTGCCAGCTCACCGGGACTAGCGGGAGGAGGGCAAGAGACCCAGTACTTC. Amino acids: CASSPGLAGGGQETQYF.

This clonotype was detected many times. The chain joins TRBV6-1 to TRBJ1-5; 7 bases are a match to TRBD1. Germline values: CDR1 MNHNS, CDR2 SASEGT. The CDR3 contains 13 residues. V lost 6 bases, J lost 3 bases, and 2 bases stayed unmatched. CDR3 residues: CASSGQDNQPQHF. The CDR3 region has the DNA TGTGCCAGCAGCGGACAGGACAATCAGCCCCAGCATTTT.

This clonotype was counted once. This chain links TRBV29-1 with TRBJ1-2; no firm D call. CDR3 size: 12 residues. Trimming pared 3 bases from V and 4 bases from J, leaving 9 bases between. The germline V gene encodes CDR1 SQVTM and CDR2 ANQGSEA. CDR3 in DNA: TGCAGCGTTGATCCGGGGTTCTATGGCTACACCTTC. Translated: CSVDPGFYGYTF.

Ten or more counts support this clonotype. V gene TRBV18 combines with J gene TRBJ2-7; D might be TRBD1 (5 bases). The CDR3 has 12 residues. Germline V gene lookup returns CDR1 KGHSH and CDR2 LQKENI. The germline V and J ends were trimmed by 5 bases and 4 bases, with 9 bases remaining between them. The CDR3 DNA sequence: TGTGCCAGCTCATCCGACAGATACGAGCAGTACTTC. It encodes CASSSDRYEQYF.